Reported below is one T cell receptor beta chain. The time point was: cycle 4 day 1 (C4D1), after less than 7 weeks of nivolumab. No patient escaped relapse after autologous stem cell transplantation, and brentuximab vedotin exposure varied. Repertoires were generated with immunoSEQ multiplex PCR, while TCRdb's copy carries only in-frame clones and drops some. The sample lists roughly 16,000 clones; 83% were seen once. These data come from a study of PD-1 blockade in classical Hodgkin lymphoma. CDR1 is SGHRS, CDR2 YFSETQ, per germline. V gave up 0 bases and J gave up 2 bases, with 6 bases separating them. The CDR3 spans 14 residues.

The clonotype comes from a human donor with classical Hodgkin lymphoma. V usage is TRBV5-1 and J usage is TRBJ1-3, with D unresolved. Material: peripheral blood mononuclear cells (PBMCs), obtained before the fourth cycle of nivolumab. The chain's CDR3 is CASSLGVAGNTIYF. The CDR3 nucleotides read TGCGCCAGCAGCTTGGGGGTAGCTGGAAACACCATATATTTT.